This TCR beta chain was captured by sequencing in a study of blood T cell repertoires in COVID-19. Study information: Specimens from acute and convalescent COVID-19 originated in the United States, Italy and Spain. Sources were T cells, B-cell-depleted T cells, or PBMCs; the material itself was cDNA or gDNA.

Patients at the Seattle site were enrolled during active infection and followed longitudinally. Original processing notes: Reference gene primers were amplified, and this amplification served to estimate nucleated cell counts. Measured with immunoSEQ multiplex PCR; TCRdb has only the in-frame clones, and not every one. The DNA was the basis for D and trimming; V, J and clone size are from that table. The table shows roughly 180,000 clones, with approximately 88% occurring only once. This clone has only one observation. CDR3 length: 14 amino acids. The germline V gene has CDR1 LNHDA and CDR2 SQIVND (reference sequence). V was clipped by 1 base and J by 1 base, with 7 bases between them.

V is TRBV19 and J is TRBJ1-2, with D hard to call. This TCR came from a woman aged 40 to 49 with COVID-19, enrolled during active disease. Specimen: peripheral blood. The CDR3 sequence is CASSIAVSNYGYTF. The CDR3 region has the DNA TGTGCCAGTAGTATAGCTGTCAGTAACTATGGCTACACCTTC.